This TCR beta chain was obtained from a study of tumor-infiltrating lymphocytes in primary liver carcinoma. Study-wide points: Tumors reached a significantly greater top-250-clone fraction than blood did (p = 0.039). Only about 7.5-24% of top clones were detected in all five tumor regions.

This clonotype has a single count. Antigen unknown. Its ends do not fully match the called genes, so a read error is possible. Starting material for RNA and DNA co-extraction consisted of about 20-32 mg of unsorted bulk tissue. Chronic HBV infection was present in the patients, who were treatment-naive. TCR beta cDNA was made from roughly 450 ng total RNA with a constant-region primer. Three rounds of nested multiplex PCR with slightly modified ARM-PCR produced TCR beta libraries. Both of the initial two PCR rounds ran for approximately 11 cycles and employed TRBV1-TRBV30 forward primers alongside a C-beta reverse primer. TCRdb itself ran the multiplex PCR reads through MiXCR, one entry per CDR3 protein. The sample records fewer than 150,000 distinct CDR3 sequences, about 68% being singletons. The CDR3 has 14 amino acids. Per germline, CDR1 SGHNT and CDR2 YENEEA.

The gene calls are TRBV11-3 and TRBJ2-1; D possibly corresponds to TRBD2 (5 bases). Specimen: liver tumor tissue from sampling region 1. Subset indicated: tumor region T1, superior pole. The origin of this receptor is a woman aged 60-70 years with primary liver carcinoma and hepatitis B virus infection. The CDR3 loop reads CDSSLRLSYNEQFF. DNA for the CDR3: TGTGACAGCAGCCTGAGACTATCCTACAATGAGCAGTTCTTC.